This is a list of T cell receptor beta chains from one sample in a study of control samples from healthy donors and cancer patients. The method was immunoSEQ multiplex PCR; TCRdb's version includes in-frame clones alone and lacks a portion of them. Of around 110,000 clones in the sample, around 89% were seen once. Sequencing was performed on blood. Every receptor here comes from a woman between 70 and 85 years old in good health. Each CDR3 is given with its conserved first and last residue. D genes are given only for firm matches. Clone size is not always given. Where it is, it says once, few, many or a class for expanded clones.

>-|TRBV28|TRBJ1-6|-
CASSGAQGHSPLHF
TGTGCCAGTTCGGGGGCGCAAGGTCATTCACCCCTCCACTTT
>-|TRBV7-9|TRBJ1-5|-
CASSLRDSNQPQHF
TGTGCCAGCAGCTTACGGGATAGCAATCAGCCCCAGCATTTT
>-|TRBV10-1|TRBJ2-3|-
CASSEKEGKVADTQYF
TGCGCCAGCAGTGAGAAGGAGGGGAAGGTCGCAGATACGCAGTATTTT
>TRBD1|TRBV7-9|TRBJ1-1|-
CASSVGQGANTEAFF
TGTGCCAGCAGCGTCGGACAGGGGGCGAACACTGAAGCTTTCTTT
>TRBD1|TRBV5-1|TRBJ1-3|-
CASSYTGAGNTIYF
TGCGCCAGCAGCTACACAGGGGCAGGAAACACCATATATTTT
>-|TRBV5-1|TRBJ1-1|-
CASSYLGGTEAFF
TGCGCCAGCAGCTATCTGGGTGGTACTGAAGCTTTCTTT
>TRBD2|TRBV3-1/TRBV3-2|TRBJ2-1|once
CASSQVAGGEFF
TGTGCCAGCAGCCAAGTAGCGGGGGGGGAGTTCTTC
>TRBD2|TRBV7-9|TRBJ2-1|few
CASQTSVGSYNEQFF
TGTGCCAGCCAGACTAGCGTTGGCTCCTACAATGAGCAGTTCTTC
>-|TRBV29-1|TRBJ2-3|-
CSHGGFGVGGTQYF
TGCAGCCACGGGGGCTTCGGGGTTGGAGGTACGCAGTATTTT
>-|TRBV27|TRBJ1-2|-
CASSFGGGNYGYTF
TGTGCCAGCAGTTTCGGAGGGGGGAACTATGGCTACACCTTC
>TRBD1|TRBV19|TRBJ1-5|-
CASSTRQGFSNQPQHF
TGTGCCAGTAGTACAAGACAGGGCTTTAGCAATCAGCCCCAGCATTTT
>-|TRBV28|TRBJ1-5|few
CASKISNQPQHF
TGTGCCAGCAAGATTAGCAATCAGCCCCAGCATTTT
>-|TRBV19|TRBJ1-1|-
CASSMSLIMNTEAFF
TGTGCCAGTAGTATGTCCCTGATTATGAACACTGAAGCTTTCTTT
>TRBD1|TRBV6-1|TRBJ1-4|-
CASSEGQGAEKLFF
TGTGCCAGCAGTGAAGGACAGGGGGCTGAAAAACTGTTTTTT
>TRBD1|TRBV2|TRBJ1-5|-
CASRPHRGRGNQPQHF
TGTGCCAGCAGGCCCCACAGGGGAAGGGGCAATCAGCCCCAGCATTTT
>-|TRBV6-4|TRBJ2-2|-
CASSDSFGFTGELFF
TGTGCCAGCAGTGACTCGTTTGGGTTCACCGGGGAGCTGTTTTTT
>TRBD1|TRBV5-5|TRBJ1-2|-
CASSWAGGDYGYTF
TGTGCCAGCAGCTGGGCAGGGGGCGACTATGGCTACACCTTC
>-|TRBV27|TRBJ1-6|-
CASSQLGTYNSPLHF
TGTGCCAGCAGCCAGCTCGGGACATATAATTCACCCCTCCACTTT
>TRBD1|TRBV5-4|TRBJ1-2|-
CASSPPTTGIVDGYTF
TGTGCCAGCAGCCCACCGACGACAGGGATTGTGGATGGCTACACCTTC
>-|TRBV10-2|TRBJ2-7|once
CASSQGTYEQYF
TGCGCCAGCAGTCAGGGGACGTACGAGCAGTACTTC
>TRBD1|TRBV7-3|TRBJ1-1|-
CASSVPGQGKAFF
TGTGCCAGCAGCGTCCCCGGACAGGGGAAAGCTTTCTTT
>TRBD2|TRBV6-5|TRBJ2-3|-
CASSYQPGLAVDTQYF
TGTGCCAGCAGTTACCAGCCGGGACTAGCGGTAGATACGCAGTATTTT
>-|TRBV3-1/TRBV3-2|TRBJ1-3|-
CASSSRGNTIYF
TGTGCCAGCAGCTCCCGGGGAAACACCATATATTTT